A single sample gave rise to the 13 T cell receptor beta chains below, sequenced in a study of T cell responses to AZD1222 COVID-19 vaccine. The data were produced by immunoSEQ multiplex PCR, yet TCRdb's version contains in-frame clones alone and is incomplete. The sample yields more than 35,000 clones, approximately 83% seen once. Here the sequenced sample was peripheral blood, taken on day 0 of AZD1222 vaccination. The receptors shown here come from an adult in good health.

This clone was observed once. The CDR3 protein is CASSSRDRFSGVTQYF. CDR3 coding DNA: TGTGCCAGCAGCTCAAGAGACAGGTTCTCCGGGGTTACGCAGTATTTT. The V gene is TRBV5-4, the J gene TRBJ2-3, with D perhaps matching TRBD1 (6 bases). Germline assignment: CDR1 SGHNT and CDR2 YYREEE (reference sequence). Deletions cut 3 bases from V and 8 bases from J, with 22 bases between. The CDR3 spans 16 residues.

This sequence joins TRBV11-2 and TRBJ2-7; D remains ambiguous. Per germline, CDR1 SGHAT and CDR2 FQNNGV. The CDR3 loop spans 13 amino acids. Deletions cut 1 base from V and 9 bases from J, with 13 bases between. This CDR3 reads CASSLVVWTRQYF. Here the CDR3 DNA reads TGTGCCAGCAGCTTAGTAGTGTGGACCCGGCAGTACTTC.

V and J are TRBV11-2 and TRBJ2-1, with 10 bases matching TRBD1. Germline CDR1 reads SGHAT; CDR2 reads FQNNGV. Trimming removed 4 bases from V and 5 bases from J; junction bases left unmatched: 11. CDR3 length equals 17 residues. CDR3 loop: CASSSSLGTGADNEQFF. In nucleotides, the CDR3 is TGTGCCAGCAGCTCCTCTTTGGGGACAGGGGCCGACAATGAGCAGTTCTTC.

The chain links TRBV6-2 or TRBV6-3 to TRBJ2-7; D is unresolved. Germline values: CDR1 MNHEY, CDR2 SVGEGT. The germline V and J ends were trimmed by 6 bases and 5 bases, with 8 bases remaining between them. The CDR3 loop spans 11 amino acids. In DNA form, the CDR3 reads TGTGCCAGCAGCCAGGCCCACGAGCAGTACTTC. Amino acid sequence: CASSQAHEQYF.

The genes are TRBV5-1 and TRBJ2-7; 10 nucleotides match TRBD2. The ends lost 4 bases at V and 3 bases at J; junction bases unmatched: 4. This CDR3 comprises 14 residues. The germline V gene encodes CDR1 SGHRS and CDR2 YFSETQ. CDR3 bases: TGCGCCAGCAGCATGACTAGCGGGTACTACGAGCAGTACTTC. Protein: CASSMTSGYYEQYF. Drawing the rest from reference TRBV5-1 and TRBJ2-7, the complete variable domain is KAGVTQTPRYLIKTRGQQVTLSCSPISGHRSVSWYQQTPGQGLQFLFEYFSETQRNKGNFPGRFSGRQFSNSRSEMNVSTLELGDSALYLCASSMTSGYYEQYFGPGTRLTVT.

Written as DNA, the CDR3 is TGTGCCAGCAGCTCCCGACTAGCGGGTTCAGCCTACGAGCAGTACTTC. Amino acids: CASSSRLAGSAYEQYF. This chain links TRBV11-1 with TRBJ2-7, with TRBD2 identical over 10 bases. The germline V gene encodes CDR1 SGHAT and CDR2 FQDESV (reference sequence). CDR3 size: 16 residues. J gave up 2 bases and V 4 bases, and 8 bases lay outside the gene matches.

This sequence joins TRBV7-3 and TRBJ2-5; D uncertain. The V end was cut by 6 bases, the J end by 4 bases, with 15 bases between. The germline gives CDR1 SGHTA, CDR2 FQGTGA. This CDR3 contains 14 residues. The CDR3 DNA is TGTGCCAGCAGTCCCGGTGGAGCCGTAGAGACCCAGTACTTC. Residues: CASSPGGAVETQYF. Looking up the rest from reference TRBV7-3 and TRBJ2-5 gives the full variable domain: GAGVSQTPSNKVTEKGKYVELRCDPISGHTALYWYRQSLGQGPEFLIYFQGTGAADDSGLPNDRFFAVRPEGSVSTLKIQRTERGDSAVYLCASSPGGAVETQYFGPGTRLLVL.

The rearrangement uses TRBV29-1 and TRBJ1-3; D not certain. The CDR3 runs 12 residues. Deletions cut 5 bases from V and 8 bases from J, with 13 bases between. CDR1 and CDR2 from the germline V gene are SQVTM and ANQGSEA. Here the CDR3 reads CSVQGMGDTIYF. CDR3 DNA: TGCAGCGTTCAAGGGATGGGAGACACCATATATTTT.

This clone was counted a few times. The chain is built from TRBV29-1 and TRBJ1-3, with 7 bases matching TRBD1. This CDR3 comprises 14 residues. With 3 bases clipped from V and 3 bases from J, the junction kept 5 bases outside the gene matches. Looked up from germline, CDR1 is SQVTM and CDR2 is ANQGSEA. This chain's CDR3 is CSVDTTGDGNTIYF. The CDR3 DNA follows: TGCAGCGTTGATACTACAGGGGATGGAAACACCATATATTTT.

The CDR3 DNA reads TGTGCCATCACTTCCGGGACTACGCCCGGCGAGCAGTACTTC. Protein product: CAITSGTTPGEQYF. The J gene is TRBJ2-7, the V gene TRBV10-3; 7 bases line up with TRBD2. CDR1 ENHRY and CDR2 SYGVKD come from the germline V gene. The trim removed 7 bases at V and 6 bases at J, leaving 12 bases unmatched. The CDR3 totals 14 residues.

The chain couples TRBV5-5 to TRBJ1-5; D is possibly TRBD1 (5 bases). Trimming pared 0 bases from V and 7 bases from J, leaving 11 bases between. Looked up from germline, CDR1 is SGHKS and CDR2 is YYEKEE (reference sequence). This CDR3 is built from 14 residues. The chain's CDR3 is CASSLVGGRQPQHF. In nucleotides, the CDR3 is TGTGCCAGCAGCTTGGTCGGGGGAAGACAGCCCCAGCATTTT. Full variable domain (remainder filled in from reference TRBV5-5 and TRBJ1-5): DAGVTQSPTHLIKTRGQQVTLRCSPISGHKSVSWYQQVLGQGPQFIFQYYEKEERGRGNFPDRFSARQFPNYSSELNVNALLLGDSALYLCASSLVGGRQPQHFGDGTRLSIL.

In DNA form, the CDR3 reads TGTGCCAGCAGCTTAGGAGGCGCGAGTACTGAAGCTTTCTTT. Translated, it gives CASSLGGASTEAFF. V usage is TRBV7-6 and J usage is TRBJ1-1; no clear D. V was shortened by 1 base and J by 5 bases, with 11 bases between the two germline ends. Germline V gene data show CDR1 as SGHVS and CDR2 as FNYEAQ. The CDR3 loop spans 14 amino acids.

This sequence joins TRBV13 and TRBJ1-2; maybe TRBD1 (6 bases). Germline V CDR1 and CDR2: PRHDT, FYEKMQ (reference sequence). Deletions cut 4 bases from V and 7 bases from J, with 19 bases between. The length of the CDR3 is 15 residues. The CDR3 DNA follows: TGTGCCAGCAGCTCTCTGCGGGGCAGGGGTGGTGGCTACACCTTC. Amino acids: CASSSLRGRGGGYTF. The whole variable domain, filled in from reference TRBV13 and TRBJ1-2, reads AAGVIQSPRHLIKEKRETATLKCYPIPRHDTVYWYQQGPGQDPQFLISFYEKMQSDKGSIPDRFSAQQFSDYHSELNMSSLELGDSALYFCASSSLRGRGGGYTFGSGTRLTVV.